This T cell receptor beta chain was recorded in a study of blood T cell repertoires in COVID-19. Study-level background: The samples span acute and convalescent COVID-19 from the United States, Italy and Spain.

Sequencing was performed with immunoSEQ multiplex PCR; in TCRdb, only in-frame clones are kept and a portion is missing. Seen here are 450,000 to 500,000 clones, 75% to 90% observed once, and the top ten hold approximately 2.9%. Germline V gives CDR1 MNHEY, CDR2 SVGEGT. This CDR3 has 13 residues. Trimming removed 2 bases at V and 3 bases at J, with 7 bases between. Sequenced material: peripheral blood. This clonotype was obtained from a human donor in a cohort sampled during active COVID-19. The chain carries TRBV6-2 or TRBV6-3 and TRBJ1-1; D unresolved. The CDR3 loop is CASSYGRHTEAFF. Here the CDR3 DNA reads TGTGCCAGCAGTTACGGGAGACACACTGAAGCTTTCTTT.